The 15 T cell receptor beta chains given below trace back to one sample, sequenced in a study of blood T cell repertoires in COVID-19. Using immunoSEQ multiplex PCR, the repertoire was profiled, and TCRdb retains in-frame clones only, with some absent. The sample holds 23,000 or so clones, around 94% seen once. The source material was peripheral blood. Source of these receptors: a human donor in a cohort sampled during active COVID-19.

Only one count was recorded for this clone. This chain joins TRBV11-2 and TRBJ2-3; 7 positions match TRBD1. Unmatched junction bases numbered 8, after V lost 5 bases and J lost 3 bases. The CDR3 is made up of 15 amino acids. From germline, CDR1 is SGHAT and CDR2 FQNNGV. The CDR3 nucleotides are TGTGCCAGCAGCCGACAGGGCTTCGGTACAGATACGCAGTATTTT. Its translation is CASSRQGFGTDTQYF.

The chain recombines TRBV7-6 with TRBJ2-7; weak D call: TRBD2 (6 bases). Trimming pared 1 base from V and 0 bases from J, leaving 10 bases between. Germline assignment: CDR1 SGHVS and CDR2 FNYEAQ. CDR3 length equals 15 residues. The CDR3 region has the DNA TGTGCCAGCAGCTTAGTGGGACTGAGCTCCTACGAGCAGTACTTC. It encodes CASSLVGLSSYEQYF.

This clone was counted once. J is TRBJ1-5 and V is TRBV29-1, with 7 bases matching TRBD1. This CDR3 has 13 amino acids. Germline trimming cut 6 bases from V and 6 bases from J; bases unmatched to any gene: 8. The germline gives CDR1 SQVTM, CDR2 ANQGSEA. CDR3 in amino acids: CSVTQGVGQPQHF. CDR3 nucleotide sequence: TGCAGCGTAACCCAGGGGGTTGGTCAGCCCCAGCATTTT. Complete variable domain (other parts from reference TRBV29-1 and TRBJ1-5): SAVISQKPSRDICQRGTSLTIQCQVDSQVTMMFWYRQQPGQSLTLIATANQGSEATYESGFVIDKFPISRPNLTFSTLTVSNMSPEDSSIYLCSVTQGVGQPQHFGDGTRLSIL.

This rearrangement joins TRBV11-2 to TRBJ2-1; 8 positions agree with TRBD2. In germline, CDR1 is SGHAT, CDR2 FQNNGV. J gave up 4 bases and V 2 bases, and 10 bases lay outside the gene matches. The CDR3 spans 17 residues. The CDR3 nucleotides read TGTGCCAGCAGCTTATGGAGCGGGGGCGGCGTTTACAATGAGCAGTTCTTC. Its translation is CASSLWSGGGVYNEQFF.

For the CDR3, the DNA is TGTGCCCATGCAGGGGGCACTGAAGCTTTCTTT. Translated: CAHAGGTEAFF. The chain combines TRBV30 with TRBJ1-1; 7 bases fit TRBD1. This CDR3 has 11 amino acids. Germline V gene data show CDR1 as GTSNPN and CDR2 as SVGIG (reference sequence). V lost 8 bases to trimming and J lost 4 bases; unmatched junction nucleotides: 4.

J is TRBJ2-7 and V is TRBV19; possible D gene TRBD1, 6 bases. The CDR3 consists of 14 residues. Germline V gene sequence: CDR1 LNHDA, CDR2 SQIVND (reference sequence). Between the trimmed V and J ends, which lost 2 bases and 0 bases, there was a span of 8 bases. CDR3 coding DNA: TGTGCCAGTAGTATATCACAGGGCTCCTACGAGCAGTACTTC. Encoded protein: CASSISQGSYEQYF.

V is TRBV5-4 and J is TRBJ2-1, with 9 nucleotides matching TRBD1. V lost 3 bases, J lost 3 bases, and 10 bases stayed unmatched. CDR3 length: 17 amino acids. Germline V CDR1 and CDR2: SGHNT, YYREEE (reference sequence). In DNA form, the CDR3 reads TGTGCCAGCAGCTATCCCCCGGGACAGGGAGACTACAATGAGCAGTTCTTC. Translated, it gives CASSYPPGQGDYNEQFF.

The rearrangement joins TRBV5-4 to TRBJ1-6; possibly TRBD1 for D (5 bases). The germline gives CDR1 SGHNT, CDR2 YYREEE (reference sequence). The CDR3 sequence is 14 residues long. Trimming removed 0 bases from V and 10 bases from J, with 11 bases in between. The CDR3 region is CASSLGGRRSPLHF. The DNA of the CDR3 is TGTGCCAGCAGCTTGGGGGGGAGGCGGTCACCCCTCCACTTT. Supplemented by reference TRBV5-4 and TRBJ1-6, the full variable domain reads ETGVTQSPTHLIKTRGQQVTLRCSSQSGHNTVSWYQQALGQGPQFIFQYYREEENGRGNFPPRFSGLQFPNYSSELNVNALELDDSALYLCASSLGGRRSPLHFGNGTRLTVT.

The chain uses TRBV6-1 and TRBJ2-7; D unresolved. V dropped 2 bases and J dropped 9 bases, with 11 bases sitting between them. CDR1 and CDR2 (germline): MNHNS, SASEGT. The CDR3 is 12 residues long. The CDR3: CASSESGPGQYF. For the CDR3, the DNA is TGTGCCAGCAGTGAATCTGGGCCCGGGCAGTACTTC.

The chain joins TRBV5-1 to TRBJ2-5; TRBD2 aligns across 10 bases. V was pared by 6 bases and J by 1 base, with 6 bases of the junction left unmatched. CDR3 length equals 15 residues. Germline lookup yields CDR1 SGHRS and CDR2 YFSETQ. DNA for the CDR3: TGCGCCAGCAAACTACTAGCGGGGTCCCAAGAGACCCAGTACTTC. Protein sequence: CASKLLAGSQETQYF.

The V gene is TRBV7-2, the J gene TRBJ1-2; D may be TRBD1 (6 bases). The CDR3 runs 13 residues. V lost 6 bases to trimming and J lost 8 bases, with 16 bases between them. Germline V lookup: CDR1 SGHTA, CDR2 FQGNSA. The CDR3 region has the DNA TGTGCCAGCAGGTGGACGGGGGGGCACGGCTACACCTTC. This codes for CASRWTGGHGYTF.

The V gene is TRBV7-9, the J gene TRBJ2-6; 7 bases match TRBD1. There are 15 residues in the CDR3. The V and J ends lost 5 bases and 8 bases, in that order; junction bases with no gene match: 9. Germline-derived CDR1 and CDR2 are SEHNR and FQNEAQ (reference sequence). Here the CDR3 DNA reads TGTGCCAGCAGCAATCCCCCGGACAGGACCAACGTCCTGACTTTC. Its protein product is CASSNPPDRTNVLTF.

V and J are TRBV3-1 (or the pseudogene TRBV3-2) and TRBJ1-5, with D possibly being TRBD1 (5 bases). Germline V gene data show CDR1 as LGHDT and CDR2 as YNNKEL (reference sequence). The V gene lost 0 bases and the J gene lost 5 bases, with 17 bases spanning the gap. The CDR3 spans 17 residues. This chain's CDR3 is CASSQDEAQDPYQPQHF. DNA for the CDR3: TGTGCCAGCAGCCAAGACGAGGCACAGGACCCATATCAGCCCCAGCATTTT.

This chain connects TRBV7-2 to TRBJ2-1; 8 nucleotides match TRBD2. This CDR3 has 15 amino acids. Germline CDR1 SGHTA, CDR2 FQGNSA. After removal of 8 bases from V and 5 bases from J, the junction contained 11 bases not matched to a gene. CDR3 in amino acids: CASASRLATNNEQFF. The CDR3 DNA reads TGTGCCAGCGCGTCTAGACTAGCGACCAACAATGAGCAGTTCTTC.

The V call is TRBV19, the J call TRBJ1-5; D unresolved. This CDR3 contains 13 residues. The V end lost 5 bases, the J end lost 8 bases, and 13 bases lay between the germline ends. Germline loops: CDR1 LNHDA, CDR2 SQIVND (reference sequence). CDR3 residues: CASSHREGEPQHF. The CDR3 DNA reads TGTGCCAGTAGTCACCGGGAGGGTGAGCCCCAGCATTTT.